The T cell receptor beta chain under discussion was sequenced for a study of blood T cells in healthy people across ages. In germline, CDR1 is MNHEY, CDR2 SMNVEV (reference sequence). V trimming: 5 bases; J trimming: 7 bases; junction bases outside the gene matches: 6. The CDR3 extends over 13 amino acids. This clonotype was detected only a few times. A second about 7 to 12 cycle PCR used barcoded and J-beta primers. MiXCR was run by TCRdb on the 5' RACE reads, yielding one entry per CDR3 protein. The sample includes hundreds of thousands of distinct CDR3 sequences, approximately 44% of them seen just once. Every donor gave ten milliliters of peripheral blood. Every sample had a minimum of 6 million PBMCs isolated.

This TCR was recovered from a man in his 60s in good health. The rearrangement joins TRBV27 to TRBJ1-2, with 8 bases identical to TRBD1. The sample consisted of blood. The CDR3 protein is CASSGQGARGYTF. The CDR3 region has the DNA TGTGCCAGCAGTGGGCAGGGGGCGCGTGGCTACACCTTC.